This TCR beta chain derives from a study of T cells in Graves' hyperthyroidism and ophthalmopathy. About the research overall: The initial diagnosis was the point when peripheral blood was collected, ahead of any treatment. Study-level points and caveats: Before onset, by a median of approximately 5.9 months, the model predicted ophthalmopathy. Blood samples included most of the expanded thyroid clonotypes exceeding 0.001.

On this clonotype: As yet, its antigen is unknown.

The CDR3 is 16 amino acids. V lost 3 bases to trimming and J lost 0 bases, with 8 bases between them. The germline gives CDR1 KGHDR, CDR2 SFDVKD. The source material, RNA transcripts, was used to amplify TCR beta CDR3 regions. The HTBI primer set served for first-round RT-PCR of the TCR CDR3. TCRdb called the multiplex PCR reads again in MiXCR, with one record for every CDR3 protein. The repertoire has hundreds of thousands of distinct CDR3 sequences, 20% of them found once; the top ten carry 30% to 40%. The sequencing input was blood. This receptor was taken from a man younger than 40 with Graves' ophthalmopathy. The V call is TRBV24-1, the J call TRBJ2-6; D might be TRBD1 (5 bases). The CDR3 here is CATSDLQVSGANVLTF. The CDR3 nucleotides read TGTGCCACCAGTGATCTACAGGTCTCTGGGGCCAACGTCCTGACTTTC.